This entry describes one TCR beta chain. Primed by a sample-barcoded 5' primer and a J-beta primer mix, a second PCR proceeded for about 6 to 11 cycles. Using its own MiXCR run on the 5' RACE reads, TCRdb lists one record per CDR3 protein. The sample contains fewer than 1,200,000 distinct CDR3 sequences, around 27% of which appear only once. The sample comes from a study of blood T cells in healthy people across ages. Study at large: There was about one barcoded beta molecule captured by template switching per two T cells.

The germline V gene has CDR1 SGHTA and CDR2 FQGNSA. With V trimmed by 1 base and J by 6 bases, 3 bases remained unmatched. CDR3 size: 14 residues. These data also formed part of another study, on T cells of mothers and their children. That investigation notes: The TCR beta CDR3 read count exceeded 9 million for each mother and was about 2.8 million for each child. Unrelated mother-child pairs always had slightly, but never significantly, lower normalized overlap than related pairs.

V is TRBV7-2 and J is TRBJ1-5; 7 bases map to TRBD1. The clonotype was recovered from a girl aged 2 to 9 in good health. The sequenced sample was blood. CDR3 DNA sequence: TGTGCCAGCAGCTTAGGCAGGGGGAGTCAGCCCCAGCATTTT. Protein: CASSLGRGSQPQHF.